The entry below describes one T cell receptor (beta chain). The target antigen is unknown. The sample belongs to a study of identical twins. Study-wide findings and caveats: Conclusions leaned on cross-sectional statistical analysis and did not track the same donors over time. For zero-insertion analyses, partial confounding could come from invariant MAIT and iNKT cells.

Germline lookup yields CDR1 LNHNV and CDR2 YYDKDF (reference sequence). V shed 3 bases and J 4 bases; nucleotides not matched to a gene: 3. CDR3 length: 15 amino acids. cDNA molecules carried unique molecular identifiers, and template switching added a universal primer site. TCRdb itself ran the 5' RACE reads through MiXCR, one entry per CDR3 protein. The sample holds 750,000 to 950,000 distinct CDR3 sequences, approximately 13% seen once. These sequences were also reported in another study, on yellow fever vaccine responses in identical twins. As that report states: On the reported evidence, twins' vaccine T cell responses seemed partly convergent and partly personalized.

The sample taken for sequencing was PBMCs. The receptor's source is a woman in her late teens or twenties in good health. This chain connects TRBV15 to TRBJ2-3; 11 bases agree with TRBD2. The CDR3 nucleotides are TGTGCCACCAGCAGCGATAGCGGGGGGGCAGATACGCAGTATTTT. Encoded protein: CATSSDSGGADTQYF.